Below are 14 T cell receptor beta chains sequenced from a single sample in a study of molecular identifiers for immune sequencing clone quantification. TCRdb recomputed calls from the PCR reads with MiXCR, one row per CDR3 protein. This sample yields about 640,000 distinct CDR3 sequences, of which less than 20% are seen a single time; roughly 0.9% belongs to the top ten. Source material: naive CD8+ T cells from blood, with Jurkat cell RNA spiked in. This sample's subset: FACS-sorted CD8+CD4-CCR7+CD45RA+ naive T cells. The receptor source for this set is a human donor in good health. Some libraries in this study had Jurkat cell RNA spiked in.

This clonotype was picked up many times. This chain uses TRBV28 with TRBJ2-7, with TRBD1 as a possible D gene (5 bases). Germline CDR1 and CDR2: MDHEN and SYDVKM. The CDR3 sequence is 15 residues long. V was pared by 5 bases and J by 3 bases, with 17 bases between. The CDR3 coding sequence is TGTGCCAGCAGTGCGATCGAAATGACAGACTACGAGCAGTACTTC. Translated, it gives CASSAIEMTDYEQYF.

To note about this clonotype: The junction shows a germline mismatch at one end, possibly a read error. The V and J genes are TRBV6-2 or TRBV6-3 and TRBJ1-5, with D hard to call. The CDR3 consists of 14 residues. Germline V gene sequence: CDR1 MNHEY, CDR2 SVGEGT. As DNA, the CDR3 is TGTGCCGGCAGTTGTTGGGGAGGCGATCAGCCCCAGCATTTT. Amino acids: CAGSCWGGDQPQHF.

Note on this clonotype: A much larger clonotype is one base distant, so this may be a read error. The chain joins TRBV9 to TRBJ1-1; perhaps TRBD1 as D (5 bases). The germline V gene encodes CDR1 SGDLS and CDR2 YYNGEE. The CDR3 contains 15 residues. Written as DNA, the CDR3 is TGTGCCAGCGGCGTAGGGGCCACAGCCACCCTTGGCGCTTTCTTT. It specifies CASGVGATATLGAFF. Full variable domain (remainder filled in from reference TRBV9 and TRBJ1-1): DSGVTQTPKHLITATGQRVTLRCSPRSGDLSVYWYQQSLDQGLQFLIQYYNGEERAKGNILERFSAQQFPDLHSELNLSSLELGDSALYFCASGVGATATLGAFFGQGTRLTVV.

This rearrangement joins TRBV11-3 to TRBJ1-5, with 7 bases aligning to TRBD1. Trimming cost V 4 bases and J 6 bases; bases outside gene matches: 6. This CDR3 comprises 14 residues. In germline, CDR1 is SGHNT, CDR2 YENEEA. The DNA for the CDR3 is TGTGCCAGCAGCTCAGACAGGGCGGGTCAGCCCCAGCATTTT. Amino acid sequence: CASSSDRAGQPQHF. The variable domain in full, completed from reference TRBV11-3 and TRBJ1-5, reads EAGVVQSPRYKIIEKKQPVAFWCNPISGHNTLYWYLQNLGQGPELLIRYENEEAVDDSQLPKDRFSAERLKGVDSTLKIQPAELGDSAVYLCASSSDRAGQPQHFGDGTRLSIL.

This clonotype was seen only a few times. The chain links TRBV11-2 to TRBJ2-5, with 15 bases lining up with TRBD2. V dropped 5 bases and J dropped 5; count of bases not matched to a gene: 9. The length of the CDR3 is 17 residues. The germline gives CDR1 SGHAT, CDR2 FQNNGV. The CDR3 bases are TGTGCCAGCAGCAAAGGACTAGCGGGGGGGCCGGGGGAGACCCAGTACTTC. The encoded protein is CASSKGLAGGPGETQYF.

This clonotype has ten or more counts. The chain carries TRBV29-1 and TRBJ2-7; either TRBD1 or TRBD2 may fit D (5 bases each). The CDR3 covers 13 residues. Germline CDR1 and CDR2: SQVTM and ANQGSEA. V was cut by 0 bases and J by 4 bases, with 10 bases left in between. The CDR3 nucleotides read TGCAGCGTTGAAGACAGGGACGTTTACGAGCAGTACTTC. Encoded protein: CSVEDRDVYEQYF.

This clonotype was seen more than once but under ten times. This chain joins TRBV10-1 and TRBJ2-7, with 10 bases that match TRBD2. CDR1 and CDR2 (germline): WNHNN, SYGVQD (reference sequence). V was pared by 11 bases and J by 3 bases, with 7 bases of the junction left unmatched. This CDR3 is built from 13 residues. The CDR3 loop reads CARPSGGFYEQYF. CDR3 in DNA: TGCGCCCGACCTAGCGGGGGTTTCTACGAGCAGTACTTC.

The table lists this clonotype with many counts. The chain links TRBV2 to TRBJ1-1; 7 bases agree with TRBD1. Trimming took 5 bases from V and 5 from J; bases not matched to a gene: 11. Germline V lookup: CDR1 SNHLY, CDR2 FYNNEI. The CDR3 runs to 15 residues. The CDR3 here is CASSTPGDSQTEAFF. The CDR3, as DNA: TGTGCCAGCAGTACCCCAGGGGACAGTCAGACTGAAGCTTTCTTT.

In its sample, this clonotype was seen many times. V usage is TRBV6-5 and J usage is TRBJ1-2; the D gene is possibly TRBD1 (5 bases). The CDR3 consists of 12 residues. Germline assignment: CDR1 MNHEY and CDR2 SVGAGI. Trimming shortened V by 5 bases and J by 5 bases, and 9 bases separated the two germline ends. CDR3 in DNA: TGTGCCAGCAGTCCCCAGGGATATGGCTACACCTTC. The encoded protein is CASSPQGYGYTF.

This clonotype was recorded many times. The chain has TRBV7-2 and TRBJ2-3; 7 bases align to TRBD2. The CDR3 runs 15 residues. The germline gives CDR1 SGHTA, CDR2 FQGNSA. Unmatched junction bases numbered 6, after V lost 4 bases and J lost 2 bases. The CDR3 loop reads CASSSLAEYTDTQYF. Here the CDR3 DNA reads TGTGCCAGCAGCTCCCTAGCGGAGTACACAGATACGCAGTATTTT.

To note about this clonotype: A much more abundant neighbour one base away suggests this may be a read error. The chain carries TRBV7-9 and TRBJ1-5; TRBD1 agrees at 8 bases. Germline V lookup: CDR1 SEHNR, CDR2 FQNEAQ (reference sequence). CDR3 length: 18 residues. The CDR3 loop reads CASSFSRGQGGVNRPQHF. The CDR3 nucleotides are TGTGCCAGCAGCTTTTCAAGAGGACAGGGTGGGGTCAATCGGCCCCAGCATTTT.

Details on this clonotype: A much larger clone differs by one base, so this may be a read error. The chain couples TRBV20-1 to TRBJ1-5; 7 bases fit TRBD1. This CDR3 contains 15 residues. Germline V gene sequence: CDR1 DFQATT, CDR2 SNEGSKA (reference sequence). The CDR3 is CSASITGDSNQHQHF. In DNA, the CDR3 is TGCAGTGCTAGTATTACAGGGGATAGCAATCAGCACCAGCATTTT.

There are many counts of this clonotype. This chain connects TRBV7-9 to TRBJ2-7; D is unresolved. Germline V CDR1 and CDR2: SEHNR, FQNEAQ (reference sequence). There are 16 residues in the CDR3. V was trimmed by 0 bases and J by 2 bases, leaving 14 bases between them. CDR3 nucleotide sequence: TGTGCCAGCAGCTTAGCTTTCGGGCCCCCGACCTACGAGCAGTACTTC. It yields the protein CASSLAFGPPTYEQYF.

Concerning this clonotype itself: At one end, the junction sequence differs from germline, possibly due to a read error. This sequence joins TRBV19 and TRBJ2-7; 7 bases map to TRBD1. This CDR3 has 14 residues. Germline CDR1 LNHDA, CDR2 SQIVND (reference sequence). CDR3 coding DNA: TGTGCCGGTAGCTACGACAGGGAACCCTACGAGCAGTACTTC. It encodes CAGSYDREPYEQYF.